The rows below give T cell receptor beta chains drawn from one sample of a study of beta chain features in type 1 diabetes. Libraries were prepared by immunoSEQ multiplex PCR; TCRdb keeps only in-frame clonotypes and omits some of them. The sample yields about 180,000 clones, 10% to 15% seen once. Source material: central memory CD4+ T cells from blood. The receptors were gathered from a woman under 30 in good health. CDR3s include the opening cysteine and the closing phenylalanine or tryptophan. D genes are given only for firm matches. Size tells how often a clone was seen (once, few, many) or the class of an expanded clone, and some rows leave it out.

DNA: TGCGCCAGCAGCTTGGATGACAGGGCTGAAGCTTTCTTT
CDR3: CASSLDDRAEAFF
J: TRBJ1-1
D: TRBD1
size: NA
V: TRBV5-1

DNA: TGTGCCAGCAGCCTTGAGGGTAGCGGGAGGGAAGAGACCCAGTACTTC
CDR3: CASSLEGSGREETQYF
J: TRBJ2-5
D: TRBD2
size: NA
V: TRBV4-2

DNA: TGTGCCAGCAGGACACCACGGGGGGCTCATGAGCAGTTCTTC
CDR3: CASRTPRGAHEQFF
J: TRBJ2-1
D: NA
size: few
V: TRBV28

DNA: TGTGCCAGCAGCTCCAGGAGGTCGGCAAAAGAGACCCAGTACTTC
CDR3: CASSSRRSAKETQYF
J: TRBJ2-5
D: NA
size: few
V: TRBV7-9

DNA: TGTGCCAGCAGCCAAGGGGGAGCGGGAGACATAGCGCAGTATTTT
CDR3: CASSQGGAGDIAQYF
J: TRBJ2-3
D: TRBD2
size: few
V: TRBV4-2

DNA: TGTGCCAGTAGTATGCGGGGGTTCGATGGCTACACCTTC
CDR3: CASSMRGFDGYTF
J: TRBJ1-2
D: NA
size: NA
V: TRBV30

DNA: TGTGCCAGCAGCACCAGGACAGGAGAAGAGACCCAGTACTTC
CDR3: CASSTRTGEETQYF
J: TRBJ2-5
D: TRBD1
size: NA
V: TRBV5-4

DNA: TGTGCCAGCACTCCGACAGGGCCGCCCCCTAACTATGGCTACACCTTC
CDR3: CASTPTGPPPNYGYTF
J: TRBJ1-2
D: TRBD1
size: NA
V: TRBV28

DNA: TGTGCCAGCAGTTTAAATGGGCAGACTAACTATGGCTACACCTTC
CDR3: CASSLNGQTNYGYTF
J: TRBJ1-2
D: NA
size: NA
V: TRBV28

DNA: TGTGCCAGCAGCCGTACTAGCGGGAGGGTAGATACGCAGTATTTT
CDR3: CASSRTSGRVDTQYF
J: TRBJ2-3
D: TRBD2
size: NA
V: TRBV7-9

DNA: TGTGCCAGCAGCTTGGTGGCAGGGCGAGTGTTCACCGGGGAGCTGTTTTTT
CDR3: CASSLVAGRVFTGELFF
J: TRBJ2-2
D: NA
size: few
V: TRBV5-6

DNA: TGTGCCAGCAGTTTCCTAGCGCACCAAGAGACCCAGTACTTC
CDR3: CASSFLAHQETQYF
J: TRBJ2-5
D: NA
size: many
V: TRBV28

DNA: TGTGCCAGCAGCTTAGAGAGGCTAGCGACAGATACGCAGTATTTT
CDR3: CASSLERLATDTQYF
J: TRBJ2-3
D: NA
size: NA
V: TRBV11-2

DNA: TGTGCCAGCAGCTTAGAGGCCAGGGGGCTGTATGGCTACACCTTC
CDR3: CASSLEARGLYGYTF
J: TRBJ1-2
D: TRBD1
size: few
V: TRBV7-8

DNA: TGCGCCAGCAGCAGGCTAGCGGGCCCAAGCTCCTACAATGAGCAGTTCTTC
CDR3: CASSRLAGPSSYNEQFF
J: TRBJ2-1
D: TRBD2
size: NA
V: TRBV5-1

DNA: TGTGCCAGCAGCTCCCCGACAGGGGGCAGGACAGATACGCAGTATTTT
CDR3: CASSSPTGGRTDTQYF
J: TRBJ2-3
D: TRBD1
size: few
V: TRBV7-3

DNA: TGTGCCAGCAGCGTAAGTCAGCGGGGCTACAATGAGCAGTTCTTC
CDR3: CASSVSQRGYNEQFF
J: TRBJ2-1
D: TRBD2
size: NA
V: TRBV9

DNA: TGTGCCAGCAGCGGCGGCGGGACTTTATACAATGAGCAGTTCTTC
CDR3: CASSGGGTLYNEQFF
J: TRBJ2-1
D: NA
size: few
V: TRBV7-2

DNA: TGTGCCAGTACACCAAGGTCCGGGGGCTACGAGCAGTACTTC
CDR3: CASTPRSGGYEQYF
J: TRBJ2-7
D: NA
size: few
V: TRBV19

DNA: TGCAGCGTAGAGGGACAGGCCCAAGAGACCCAGTACTTC
CDR3: CSVEGQAQETQYF
J: TRBJ2-5
D: TRBD1
size: NA
V: TRBV29-1

DNA: TGTGCCAGCAGTGAGACAGGGTACACTGAAGCTTTCTTT
CDR3: CASSETGYTEAFF
J: TRBJ1-1
D: TRBD1
size: few
V: TRBV2

DNA: TGCAGCGTTGCCCAGGGTTTCTTAAGGAATGAGCAGTTCTTC
CDR3: CSVAQGFLRNEQFF
J: TRBJ2-1
D: NA
size: NA
V: TRBV29-1

DNA: TGTGCCAGCAGTTTTATCGGACAGGGTTCCTACGAGCAGTACTTC
CDR3: CASSFIGQGSYEQYF
J: TRBJ2-7
D: TRBD1
size: NA
V: TRBV28

DNA: TGCAGCGTTGGGAAGCGGGAGGGCTACGAGCAGTACTTC
CDR3: CSVGKREGYEQYF
J: TRBJ2-7
D: TRBD2
size: few
V: TRBV29-1

DNA: TGCAGCGCCGAAGCGACTAGCGGGCCCAATGAGCAGTTCTTC
CDR3: CSAEATSGPNEQFF
J: TRBJ2-1
D: TRBD2
size: NA
V: TRBV29-1

DNA: TGTGCCAGCAGTGAAGCCCAGGGGCACCCTGAAGCTTTCTTT
CDR3: CASSEAQGHPEAFF
J: TRBJ1-1
D: NA
size: NA
V: TRBV2

DNA: TGCAGCGTTATCCCCTCGGGAGGGGTTGGCTATGGCTACACCTTC
CDR3: CSVIPSGGVGYGYTF
J: TRBJ1-2
D: NA
size: NA
V: TRBV29-1

DNA: TGTGCCAGCAGACCCGGGACAGGGGGAGGCTATGGCTACACCTTC
CDR3: CASRPGTGGGYGYTF
J: TRBJ1-2
D: TRBD1
size: few
V: TRBV6-6

DNA: TGTGCCAGCAGCATCCCTCTCGAGCAGTACTTC
CDR3: CASSIPLEQYF
J: TRBJ2-7
D: NA
size: NA
V: TRBV21-1

DNA: TGTGCCAGCAGTACGACAGTTTACAATGAGCAGTTCTTC
CDR3: CASSTTVYNEQFF
J: TRBJ2-1
D: NA
size: NA
V: TRBV28

DNA: TGTGCCTCCCACCGGGATTCGAACACCGGGGAGCTGTTTTTT
CDR3: CASHRDSNTGELFF
J: TRBJ2-2
D: NA
size: NA
V: TRBV6-6

DNA: TGTGCCAGCAGCGTAGGGACAGCCTCTGGAAACACCATATATTTT
CDR3: CASSVGTASGNTIYF
J: TRBJ1-3
D: NA
size: NA
V: TRBV9

DNA: TGTGCCAGCAGCCGACGAGGTGGACAGGAGAATCAGCCCCAGCATTTT
CDR3: CASSRRGGQENQPQHF
J: TRBJ1-5
D: TRBD1
size: NA
V: TRBV7-2

DNA: TGTGCCAGCAGCACCCAAACCCCGGGACTAGCGGGGCACAATGAGCAGTTCTTC
CDR3: CASSTQTPGLAGHNEQFF
J: TRBJ2-1
D: TRBD2
size: NA
V: TRBV11-2

DNA: TGCGCCAGCAGCTTGACTGACTCTGGAAACACCATATATTTT
CDR3: CASSLTDSGNTIYF
J: TRBJ1-3
D: NA
size: few
V: TRBV5-1

DNA: TGTGCCAGTATACGAGCGGGAGAAGAGACCCAGTACTTC
CDR3: CASIRAGEETQYF
J: TRBJ2-5
D: TRBD2
size: NA
V: TRBV19

DNA: TGTGCCAGCTTACCGACAGGGTCAATCACCGGGGAGCTGTTTTTT
CDR3: CASLPTGSITGELFF
J: TRBJ2-2
D: TRBD1
size: NA
V: TRBV2

DNA: TGTGCCGGCGCGGCTAGCGGCACAGATACGCAGTATTTT
CDR3: CAGAASGTDTQYF
J: TRBJ2-3
D: NA
size: few
V: TRBV7-7

DNA: TGTGCCAGCAGCCACCTGACTAGCGGGAGAGGGGAGCAGTACTTC
CDR3: CASSHLTSGRGEQYF
J: TRBJ2-7
D: TRBD2
size: few
V: TRBV7-2

DNA: TGCGCCAGCAGTCCGGGGTGCGGCACAGATACGCAGTATTTT
CDR3: CASSPGCGTDTQYF
J: TRBJ2-3
D: NA
size: few
V: TRBV23-1

DNA: TGTGCCAGCAACAGCCACACCGGGGAGCTGTTTTTT
CDR3: CASNSHTGELFF
J: TRBJ2-2
D: NA
size: few
V: TRBV2

DNA: TGTGCCAGCAGCCAAGGGACAGGGAACTATGGCTACACCTTC
CDR3: CASSQGTGNYGYTF
J: TRBJ1-2
D: TRBD1
size: few
V: TRBV7-2

DNA: TGTGCCAGCAGTCCAAATACAGGGCAGCCCCAGCATTTT
CDR3: CASSPNTGQPQHF
J: TRBJ1-5
D: NA
size: few
V: TRBV2

DNA: TGTGCCTGGAGGGTAGCGCGGAGCTCCTACAATGAGCAGTTCTTC
CDR3: CAWRVARSSYNEQFF
J: TRBJ2-1
D: NA
size: NA
V: TRBV30